This T cell receptor (beta chain) was found in a study of cytotoxic CD8 clonotypes in ibrutinib-treated CLL. Overall study context: Mean productive templates were approximately 230,000; mean productive rearrangements were roughly 94,000.

Cryopreserved PBMCs yielded approximately 2 micrograms of genomic DNA for TCR beta libraries. The CDR3 extends over 15 amino acids. The germline V gene has CDR1 SNHLY and CDR2 FYNNEI. With V trimmed by 1 base and J by 4 bases, 3 bases remained unmatched. The intended depth for sequencing was 1 in 200,000 to 1 in 1 million T cells. The protocol was immunoSEQ multiplex PCR, while the TCRdb copy is restricted to in-frame clones and leaves out a portion. The sample contains some 150,000 clones, roughly 80% of which appear only once. The chain joins TRBV2 to TRBJ2-5; 10 bases agree with TRBD1. The source of this sequence is a human donor with chronic lymphocytic leukemia. The source was PBMCs, collected after 12 months of ibrutinib treatment. In DNA form, the CDR3 reads TGTGCCAGCAGTGAAGAAGGACAGGGGGGAGAGACCCAGTACTTC. Amino acids: CASSEEGQGGETQYF.